This TCR beta chain appears in the sequencing data of a study of T cell repertoires in cytomegalovirus infection. TCRdb re-derived calls from the reads in MiXCR, one entry per CDR3 protein. The sample shows a few hundred thousand distinct CDR3 sequences, approximately 15% of them seen only once. This clonotype was observed a handful of times. Antigen specificity is unknown. Notes on the study in general: HLA-C-restricted TCR beta clonotypes specific for CMV led the ex vivo response. Summed public TCR beta family frequency identified CMV carriers bearing the relevant HLA.

Per the germline V gene, CDR1 is DFQATT and CDR2 is SNEGSKA (reference sequence). The length of the CDR3 is 17 residues. The J segment lost 0 bases and the V segment lost 3 bases, leaving 7 bases of the junction unmatched. The sequence was obtained from a human donor in good health (CMV status not recorded). Some clones in this sample may be carry-over from other donors' samples. Sequences were obtained from CD8+ T cells from PBMCs. The chain has TRBV20-1 and TRBJ2-3; 12 bases are shared with TRBD2. As DNA, the CDR3 is TGCAGTGCTAGCCCTAGCGGGGGGGCCCGGAGCACAGATACGCAGTATTTT. It translates to CSASPSGGARSTDTQYF.